This TCR beta chain was obtained from a study of shared clonotypes between healthy human individuals (TCRdb year 2020). For context, the study as a whole: Three men and two women, aged 18 to 49 years, made up the cohort. Each donor's leukapheresis produced roughly between roughly 0.94 and 9.5 billion PBMCs. Blood TCR repertoires of a handful of healthy adults were deeply sequenced to estimate repertoire size and the extent of clonotype sharing between individuals. For each donor, CD4 naive and CD4 memory were each run on three plates, CD8 naive on two plates, and CD8 memory on one plate. To increase sequencing depth and limit assay-specific biases, different laboratories used diverse techniques to prepare libraries and sequence TCR repertoires.

General conclusions and limits of the study: Naive subsets generally had larger estimated clonotype richness than memory subsets did. Compared with non-shared clonotypes, the clonotypes found in all four sorted-subset donors had higher generation probabilities. Even with the large sequencing depth, rarefaction of the sorted-subset datasets indicated that sequencing was incomplete. Across a handful of donors, around 5% of naive CD4, approximately 3.5% of naive CD8, 2.3% of memory CD4, and 0.4% to 0.45% of memory CD8 clonotypes were shared. Because the study included a small number of donors, the genetic and exposure-history diversity represented was limited. Sampling was limited to blood, and TCR repertoires in tissue likely differ from TCR repertoires in blood. Based on pairwise subsampling, the degree of clonotype sharing among donors was expected to be affected by sequencing depth.

Notes on this clone: The antigen it binds to is not known. The input lacks base qualities; no much larger clone sits a single base away. Different DNA sequences within this sample yield the same CDR3.

TCR CDR3 regions were amplified from genomic DNA by multiplex PCR using the deep immunoSEQ assay. Genomic DNA extracted from each cell subset was distributed evenly over all wells of several immunoSEQ 96-well plates, and each plate served as one replicate. Each replicate PCR for sorted subsets received about 0.2 ug genomic DNA, equal to tens of thousands of T cell genomes. The purified libraries were quantified using a Qubit 3.0 fluorometer, sized with a Bioanalyzer 2100, and then quantified again using the KAPA Library Quantification kit. A separate single-read 150-cycle Illumina NextSeq 550 flow cell was used to sequence each immunoSEQ 96-well plate. Processing in the source paper ran as follows. Because only junctional sequences without quality scores were contained in the immunoSEQ output, filtering matching that applied to full-length reads could not be performed. Sequences were annotated with PyIR, a Python wrapper for IgBLAST v1.9, and V/J genes and CDR3 were assigned using IMGT germline references. Reads were filtered out if the reads had weak V/J assignments (E-value above 1e-6), no CDR3, stop codons, out-of-frame junctions, or ambiguous translated residues. V3J clonotypes were defined as sequences sharing the same inferred V gene, J gene, and CDR3 amino acid sequence. Percentage overlap between repertoires was calculated by dividing the number of shared unique clonotypes by the size of the smaller repertoire. Three approaches were used to assess repertoire richness: RTK rarefaction, the Chao1 estimator, and Recon v2.1 estimates of unobserved clonotypes. Generation probabilities were computed with OLGA for all TCRbeta clonotypes obtained by the gDNA method from several donors. TCRdb limited this immuneACCESS table to in-frame rearrangements with V and J called. A share of clones is missing; checked studies link under half to unresolved V genes, and the rest is unexplained. V, J and clone size were drawn from that table, and D and trimming were deduced from the DNA. The sample profile shows roughly 2 million clones; 90% to 95% of them were found once. The ten largest clonotypes hold more than 0.1% of the sample.

As encoded in the germline V gene, CDR1 is MNHEY while CDR2 is SVGAGI. V is cut back by 4 bases and J by 8 bases, with 9 bases in the junction unmatched. The CDR3 measures 14 amino acids from cysteine to phenylalanine. Of all the DNA, just the CDR3 is kept, 42 bases in frame from base 1. Healthy HIV-negative adults with no recently reported acute infections or vaccinations were included as donors. Every donor was a Caucasian adult residing in Nashville, Tennessee, USA. CD4+ T cells were enriched through magnetic negative selection, after which naive cells were positively selected on CD45RA and the remaining negative fraction served as the memory subset. Blood was obtained by leukapheresis, after which PBMCs were separated by Ficoll-Histopaque density gradient centrifugation and cryopreserved in liquid nitrogen vapor phase. Analytical flow cytometry was used to check the purity and quantity of each magnetically sorted T cell population. From each sorted fraction, genomic DNA was isolated and quantified by UV absorbance on a Nanodrop 2000c.

The TCR sequence derives from a man between 18 and 35 years old in good health. The V and J genes are TRBV6-5 and TRBJ1-2, and 8 bases in between align with TRBD1. The sequenced material came from naive CD4+ T cells sorted from blood. The sample's cell subset or site, from its label and the paper: CD45RA+ positively selected. The CDR3 protein is CASSSDRALGGYTF. The DNA is as follows: TGTGCCAGCAGTTCGGACAGGGCCTTGGGAGGCTACACCTTC.